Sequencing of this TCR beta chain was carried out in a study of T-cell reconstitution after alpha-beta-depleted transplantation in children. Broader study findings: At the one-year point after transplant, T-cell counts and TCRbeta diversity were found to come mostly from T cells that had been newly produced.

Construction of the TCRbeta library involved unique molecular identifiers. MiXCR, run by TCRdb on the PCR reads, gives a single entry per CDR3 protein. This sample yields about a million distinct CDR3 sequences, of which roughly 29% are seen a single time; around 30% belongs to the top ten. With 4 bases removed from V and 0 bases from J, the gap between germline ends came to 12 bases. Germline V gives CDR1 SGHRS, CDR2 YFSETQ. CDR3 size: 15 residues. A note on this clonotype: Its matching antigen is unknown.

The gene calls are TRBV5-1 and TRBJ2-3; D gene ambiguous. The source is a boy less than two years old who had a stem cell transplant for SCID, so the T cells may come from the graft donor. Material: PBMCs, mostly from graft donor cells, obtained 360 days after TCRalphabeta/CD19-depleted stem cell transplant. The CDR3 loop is CASSRISVSTDTQYF. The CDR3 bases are TGCGCCAGCAGCCGCATATCGGTTAGCACAGATACGCAGTATTTT.